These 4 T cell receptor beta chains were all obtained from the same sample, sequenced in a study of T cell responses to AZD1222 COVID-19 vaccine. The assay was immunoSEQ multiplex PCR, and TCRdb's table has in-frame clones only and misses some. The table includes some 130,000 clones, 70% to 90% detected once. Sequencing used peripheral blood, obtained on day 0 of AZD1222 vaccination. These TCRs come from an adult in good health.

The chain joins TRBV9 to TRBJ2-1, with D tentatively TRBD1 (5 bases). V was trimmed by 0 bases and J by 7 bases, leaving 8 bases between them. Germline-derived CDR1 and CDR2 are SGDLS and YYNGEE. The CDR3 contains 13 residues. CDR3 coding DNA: TGTGCCAGCAGCGTAGACCCAGGGAATGAGCAGTTCTTC. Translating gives CASSVDPGNEQFF.

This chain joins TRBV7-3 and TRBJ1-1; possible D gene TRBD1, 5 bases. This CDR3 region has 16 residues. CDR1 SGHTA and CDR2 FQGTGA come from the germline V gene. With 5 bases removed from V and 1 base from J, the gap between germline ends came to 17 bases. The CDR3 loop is CASSPVRGAQNTEAFF. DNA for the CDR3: TGTGCCAGCAGCCCGGTACGTGGGGCCCAGAACACTGAAGCTTTCTTT.

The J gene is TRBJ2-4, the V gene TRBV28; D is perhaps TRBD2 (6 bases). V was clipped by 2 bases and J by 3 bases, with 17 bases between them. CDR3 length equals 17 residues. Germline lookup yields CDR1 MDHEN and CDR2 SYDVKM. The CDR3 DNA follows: TGTGCCAGCAGTTTAGGTTTTTCGGGGGTTGTCAAAAACATTCAGTACTTC. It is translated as CASSLGFSGVVKNIQYF.

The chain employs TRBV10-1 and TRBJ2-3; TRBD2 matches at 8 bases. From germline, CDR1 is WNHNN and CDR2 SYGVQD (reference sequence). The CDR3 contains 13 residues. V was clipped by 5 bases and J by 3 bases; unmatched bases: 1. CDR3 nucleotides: TGCGCCAGCAGTTTAGCGGGAACAGATACGCAGTATTTT. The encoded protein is CASSLAGTDTQYF.